Listed here are 19 T cell receptor beta chains from one sample, sequenced in a study of cytomegalovirus exposure and HLA in healthy donors. Researchers ran the PCR with 60 Vbeta and 13 Jbeta primers. Assay: immunoSEQ multiplex PCR; the TCRdb copy retains only in-frame clones and omits some. The repertoire holds 150,000 or so clones, with roughly 80% as singletons. Sequencing used PBMCs. The receptors here all came from a man aged 18 to 30 in good health and CMV-seropositive.

Worth noting for this clone: Germline is not matched at one junction end, which may reflect a read error. The V gene is TRBV7-9, the J gene TRBJ2-5, with 10 bases fitting TRBD2. Germline V CDR1 and CDR2: SEHNR, FQNEAQ (reference sequence). The CDR3 sequence is 17 residues long. In nucleotides, the CDR3 is TGTTCCAGCAGCCGACGATCTAGCGGGAGAAGTTCGGAGACCCAGTACTTC. Protein product: CSSSRRSSGRSSETQYF.

The V call is TRBV7-8, the J call TRBJ2-1; D might be TRBD2 (6 bases). The CDR3 has 14 residues. The germline CDR1 and CDR2 sequences are SGHVS and FQNEAQ. V lost 1 base and J 6 bases, leaving 10 bases between the germline ends. The CDR3 sequence: CASSLGAGLNEQFF. In DNA, the CDR3 is TGTGCCAGCAGCTTAGGCGCGGGGCTCAATGAGCAGTTCTTC.

This chain uses TRBV27 with TRBJ1-2, with D hard to call. This CDR3 has 12 amino acids. The V end was cut by 5 bases, the J end by 8 bases, with 12 bases between. Germline V gives CDR1 MNHEY, CDR2 SMNVEV (reference sequence). The CDR3 protein is CASSLRGRGYTF. CDR3 in DNA: TGTGCCAGCAGTCTTCGGGGTCGGGGCTACACCTTC.

The DNA for the CDR3 is TGTGCCAGCACCGTGCAACAGGGCGCAGTCTACGAGCAGTACTTC. Its protein is CASTVQQGAVYEQYF. V usage is TRBV6-1 and J usage is TRBJ2-7; tentatively, D is TRBD1 (6 bases). The ends were cut back, 7 bases at V and 3 bases at J, with 19 bases in the middle. The CDR3 spans 15 residues. Germline V lookup: CDR1 MNHNS, CDR2 SASEGT.

The chain uses TRBV10-2 and TRBJ1-1; a possible D gene is TRBD1 (6 bases). CDR1 is WSHSY, CDR2 SAAADI, per germline. This CDR3 comprises 13 residues. Trimming cost V 6 bases and J 1 base, with 9 bases left between them. The CDR3, as DNA: TGCGCCAGCAGGGACAGCGGGAACACTGAAGCTTTCTTT. As protein: CASRDSGNTEAFF.

The chain carries TRBV5-1 and TRBJ1-1; D call uncertain. V was pared by 0 bases and J by 8 bases, with 17 bases between. This CDR3 is 15 amino acids long. Germline loops: CDR1 SGHRS, CDR2 YFSETQ. This CDR3 reads CASSLGEAAGSEAFF. In nucleotides, the CDR3 is TGCGCCAGCAGCTTGGGGGAGGCGGCAGGTAGCGAAGCTTTCTTT.

The J gene is TRBJ2-7, the V gene TRBV28; 9 positions agree with TRBD1. V lost 5 bases, J lost 9 bases, and 11 bases stayed unmatched. Germline lookup yields CDR1 MDHEN and CDR2 SYDVKM. This CDR3 is 14 amino acids long. The CDR3 sequence is CASSPPGQGIGQYF. In DNA, the CDR3 is TGTGCCAGCAGTCCTCCGGGACAGGGAATCGGGCAGTACTTC. Full variable domain (missing parts from reference TRBV28 and TRBJ2-7): DVKVTQSSRYLVKRTGEKVFLECVQDMDHENMFWYRQDPGLGLRLIYFSYDVKMKEKGDIPEGYSVSREKKERFSLILESASTNQTSMYLCASSPPGQGIGQYFGPGTRLTVT.

CDR3 loop: CASSAGQNFEAFF. DNA of the CDR3: TGTGCCAGCAGTGCGGGACAGAACTTTGAAGCTTTCTTT. J is TRBJ1-1 and V is TRBV27; TRBD1 matches at 7 bases. J gave up 7 bases and V 5 bases, and 7 bases lay outside the gene matches. The V gene's germline CDR1 is MNHEY and CDR2 SMNVEV (reference sequence). CDR3 length: 13 residues.

The V and J genes are TRBV28 and TRBJ1-1; no clear D gene. Germline V gene data show CDR1 as MDHEN and CDR2 as SYDVKM. CDR3 length: 17 residues. Trimming removed 6 bases at V and 1 base at J, with 21 bases between. The DNA of the CDR3 is TGTGCCAGCAGCCCTCCGGGATTCCGTCGCCCGAACACTGAAGCTTTCTTT. This encodes CASSPPGFRRPNTEAFF.

The rearrangement links TRBV7-2 to TRBJ2-1, with unresolved D. Trimming cost V 5 bases and J 5 bases, with 16 bases left between them. Germline CDR1 and CDR2: SGHTA and FQGNSA. The CDR3 loop spans 15 amino acids. The CDR3 spells CASSPRLVDHNEQFF. The DNA of the CDR3 is TGTGCCAGCAGCCCGCGGTTAGTAGATCACAATGAGCAGTTCTTC.

The chain is built from TRBV2 and TRBJ2-2, with a tentative D call TRBD1 (6 bases). The V end was cut by 5 bases, the J end by 3 bases, with 13 bases between. The CDR3 extends over 15 amino acids. Germline loops: CDR1 SNHLY, CDR2 FYNNEI. The CDR3 DNA reads TGTGCCAGCAGTTCCGACAGGTCCGACACCGGGGAGCTGTTTTTT. It is translated as CASSSDRSDTGELFF.

The V and J genes are TRBV5-4 and TRBJ2-2; D is possibly TRBD2 (6 bases). V lost 3 bases and J 6 bases, leaving 9 bases between the germline ends. There are 13 residues in the CDR3. Per the germline V gene, CDR1 is SGHNT and CDR2 is YYREEE (reference sequence). The DNA for the CDR3 is TGTGCCAGCAGCTGGGAGGTTTCCGGGGAGCTGTTTTTT. Its protein product is CASSWEVSGELFF. Together with reference TRBV5-4 and TRBJ2-2, the CDR3 gives the full variable domain: ETGVTQSPTHLIKTRGQQVTLRCSSQSGHNTVSWYQQALGQGPQFIFQYYREEENGRGNFPPRFSGLQFPNYSSELNVNALELDDSALYLCASSWEVSGELFFGEGSRLTVL.

This chain links TRBV27 with TRBJ2-7; D is perhaps TRBD1 (8 bases). Trimming removed 5 bases at V and 2 bases at J, with 13 bases between. Germline V gene lookup returns CDR1 MNHEY and CDR2 SMNVEV (reference sequence). The length of the CDR3 is 14 residues. The CDR3 sequence is CASSATGGAYEQYF. The CDR3 coding sequence is TGTGCCAGCAGTGCAACAGGGGGGGCCTACGAGCAGTACTTC.

This rearrangement joins TRBV28 to TRBJ2-7; 10 nucleotides align to TRBD2. The CDR3 loop spans 15 amino acids. V was clipped by 4 bases and J by 7 bases; unmatched bases: 10. CDR1 and CDR2 from the germline V gene are MDHEN and SYDVKM. The CDR3 region has the DNA TGTGCCAGCAGTTCCCCCCTAGCGGGAGCAGGTGAGCAGTACTTC. Protein: CASSSPLAGAGEQYF.

J is TRBJ1-5 and V is TRBV5-1; D possibly corresponds to TRBD1 (5 bases). The CDR3 is 14 amino acids. Trimming pared 1 base from V and 7 bases from J, leaving 12 bases between. Germline V CDR1 and CDR2: SGHRS, YFSETQ. The CDR3 reads CASSLSGSGQPQHF. CDR3 DNA sequence: TGCGCCAGCAGCTTGTCTGGGTCAGGGCAGCCCCAGCATTTT.

This clone has just a few counts. The rearrangement links TRBV2 to TRBJ2-7; 13 positions match TRBD2. Trimming at V came to 0 bases and at J to 4 bases, leaving 6 bases not matched to a gene. This CDR3 comprises 17 residues. In germline, CDR1 is SNHLY, CDR2 FYNNEI. In DNA, the CDR3 is TGTGCCAGCAGTGAAGCGGGTGGGACTAGCGGGATGTACGAGCAGTACTTC. Translating it yields CASSEAGGTSGMYEQYF.

The chain links TRBV5-4 to TRBJ2-1, with 7 bases lining up with TRBD2. The germline V gene has CDR1 SGHNT and CDR2 YYREEE (reference sequence). The CDR3 spans 16 residues. With V trimmed by 4 bases and J by 9 bases, 16 bases remained unmatched. The CDR3 sequence: CASSRPQAGWEGEQFF. The CDR3 DNA is TGTGCCAGCAGCCGTCCTCAAGCGGGGTGGGAGGGTGAGCAGTTCTTC.

The chain links TRBV7-3 to TRBJ2-6; tentatively, D is TRBD2 (6 bases). Trimming shortened V by 4 bases and J by 4 bases, and 20 bases separated the two germline ends. The CDR3 loop spans 18 amino acids. Germline assignment: CDR1 SGHTA and CDR2 FQGTGA. CDR3 loop: CASSYSPITGRGANVLTF. The CDR3 DNA reads as TGTGCCAGCAGCTACTCCCCCATCACCGGGAGAGGGGCCAACGTCCTGACTTTC.

This clone was recorded a few times. The V gene is TRBV27, the J gene TRBJ1-5, with a possible D match to TRBD1 (5 bases). Germline assignment: CDR1 MNHEY and CDR2 SMNVEV (reference sequence). Trimming took off 6 bases at V and 3 bases at J, with 12 bases between the two ends. This CDR3 is built from 14 residues. The CDR3 DNA reads TGTGCCAGCAGGGACACAGGAATCAATCAGCCCCAGCATTTT. Its protein product is CASRDTGINQPQHF.